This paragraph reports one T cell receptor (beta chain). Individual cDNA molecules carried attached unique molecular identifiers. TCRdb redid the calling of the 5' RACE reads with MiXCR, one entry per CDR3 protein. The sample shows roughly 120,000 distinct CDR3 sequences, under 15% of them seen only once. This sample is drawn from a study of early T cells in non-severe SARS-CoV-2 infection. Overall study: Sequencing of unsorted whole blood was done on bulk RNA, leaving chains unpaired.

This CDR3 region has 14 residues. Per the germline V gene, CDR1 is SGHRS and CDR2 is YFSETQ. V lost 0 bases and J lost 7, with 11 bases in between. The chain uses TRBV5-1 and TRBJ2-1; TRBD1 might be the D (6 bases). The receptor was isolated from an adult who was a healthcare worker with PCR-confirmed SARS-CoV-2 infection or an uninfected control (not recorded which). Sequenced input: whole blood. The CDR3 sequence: CASSLDTGLNEQFF. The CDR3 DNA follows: TGCGCCAGCAGCTTGGATACAGGGCTGAATGAGCAGTTCTTC.